The 14 T cell receptor beta chains listed next were all sequenced from one sample in a study of blood T cell repertoires in COVID-19. Clones were sequenced by immunoSEQ multiplex PCR, and TCRdb holds only the in-frame ones, with some missing. The table has around 700,000 clones, 70% to 90% seen once; the top ten hold about 0.24%. The sample consisted of peripheral blood. Receptor source: a young woman with acute or convalescent COVID-19.

Written as DNA, the CDR3 is TGTGCCAGCAGTTACCCGGACAGGGGGCTTCGCAATCAGCCCCAGCATTTT. It yields the protein CASSYPDRGLRNQPQHF. V is TRBV6-2 or TRBV6-3 and J is TRBJ1-5, with TRBD1 identical over 11 bases. The CDR3 spans 17 residues. CDR1 is MNHEY and CDR2 is SVGEGT in the germline V gene. With V trimmed by 2 bases and J by 2 bases, 5 bases remained unmatched.

The genes are TRBV30 and TRBJ2-7; D is uncertain. Trimming pared 1 base from V and 4 bases from J, leaving 5 bases between. The CDR3 has 11 residues. From germline, CDR1 is GTSNPN and CDR2 SVGIG (reference sequence). In DNA form, the CDR3 reads TGTGCCTGGAGTGACCGGTACGAGCAGTACTTC. The encoded protein is CAWSDRYEQYF. Complete variable domain (other parts from reference TRBV30 and TRBJ2-7): SQTIHQWPATLVQPVGSPLSLECTVEGTSNPNLYWYRQAAGRGLQLLFYSVGIGQISSEVPQNLSASRPQDRQFILSSKKLLLSDSGFYLCAWSDRYEQYFGPGTRLTVT.

The gene calls are TRBV24-1 and TRBJ1-2, with a possible D match to TRBD1 (5 bases). Germline loops: CDR1 KGHDR, CDR2 SFDVKD. The CDR3 is made up of 13 amino acids. V gave up 4 bases and J gave up 9 bases, with 14 bases separating them. The CDR3 is CATSDDSFTSYTF. CDR3 nucleotide sequence: TGTGCCACCAGTGACGACAGCTTTACAAGCTACACCTTC.

This chain uses TRBV27 with TRBJ1-1; 10 nucleotides agree with TRBD1. The CDR3 sequence is 15 residues long. The ends lost 5 bases at V and 5 bases at J; junction bases unmatched: 8. Looked up from germline, CDR1 is MNHEY and CDR2 is SMNVEV (reference sequence). The CDR3 here is CASSPLDRGGTEAFF. For the CDR3, the DNA is TGTGCCAGCAGTCCGTTGGACAGGGGGGGGACTGAAGCTTTCTTT.

The chain uses TRBV4-3 and TRBJ1-3; a possible D gene is TRBD1 (5 bases). Trimming shortened V by 0 bases and J by 0 bases, and 9 bases separated the two germline ends. This CDR3 contains 16 residues. Germline V gene data show CDR1 as LGHNA and CDR2 as YSLEER. Here the CDR3 DNA reads TGCGCCAGCAGCCAAGATCTAAGGGGCTCTGGAAACACCATATATTTT. The encoded protein is CASSQDLRGSGNTIYF.

The CDR3 DNA reads as TGTGCCAGCACGAGGAGGGGTGGACTAATTAGCGATACGCAGTATTTT. The encoded protein is CASTRRGGLISDTQYF. The chain combines TRBV6-4 with TRBJ2-3, with TRBD2 as a possible D gene (6 bases). This CDR3 has 16 amino acids. Germline loops: CDR1 MRHNA, CDR2 SNTAGT. V was cut by 7 bases and J by 6 bases, with 23 bases left in between.

The chain combines TRBV7-9 with TRBJ2-7; TRBD1 aligns across 8 bases. Losses at the gene ends were 5 bases for V and 4 bases for J; bases not matched to a gene: 10. The germline V gene has CDR1 SEHNR and CDR2 FQNEAQ (reference sequence). CDR3 length equals 15 residues. The CDR3 DNA reads TGTGCCAGCAGCGTCTTCGTACAGGGGGTATACGAGCAGTACTTC. Translated, it gives CASSVFVQGVYEQYF. Looking up the rest from reference TRBV7-9 and TRBJ2-7 gives the full variable domain: DTGVSQNPRHKITKRGQNVTFRCDPISEHNRLYWYRQTLGQGPEFLTYFQNEAQLEKSRLLSDRFSAERPKGSFSTLEIQRTEQGDSAMYLCASSVFVQGVYEQYFGPGTRLTVT.

This chain links TRBV4-1 with TRBJ2-5, with 9 positions matching TRBD1. The junction had 2 bases not matched to a gene; V was cut back by 1 base and J by 2 bases. This CDR3 has 15 amino acids. The germline V gene encodes CDR1 MGHRA and CDR2 YSYEKL. CDR3 region: CASSQADRGQETQYF. Written as DNA, the CDR3 is TGCGCCAGCAGCCAAGCGGACAGGGGTCAAGAGACCCAGTACTTC.

The chain couples TRBV7-9 to TRBJ2-2; 8 nucleotides match TRBD2. CDR1 and CDR2 (germline): SEHNR, FQNEAQ (reference sequence). This CDR3 contains 17 residues. V lost 8 bases, J lost 3 bases, and 14 bases stayed unmatched. The CDR3 protein is CASGPAGVLGDTGELFF. The CDR3 DNA is TGTGCCAGCGGTCCAGCGGGGGTTTTAGGGGACACCGGGGAGCTGTTTTTT.

The chain is built from TRBV7-6 and TRBJ2-5; D unclear. In germline, CDR1 is SGHVS, CDR2 FNYEAQ. The CDR3 loop spans 15 amino acids. Trimming cost V 0 bases and J 0 bases, with 8 bases left between them. CDR3 coding DNA: TGTGCCAGCAGCTTAGCGGTGCTAGACCAAGAGACCCAGTACTTC. Its translation: CASSLAVLDQETQYF. The full variable domain, its missing parts supplied by reference TRBV7-6 and TRBJ2-5, is GAGVSQSPRYKVTKRGQDVALRCDPISGHVSLYWYRQALGQGPEFLTYFNYEAQQDKSGLPNDRFSAERPEGSISTLTIQRTEQRDSAMYRCASSLAVLDQETQYFGPGTRLLVL.

In DNA, the CDR3 is TGTGCCAGCAGCCCGCCGGGGGGTCTTTCCTCTGAAGCTTTCTTT. It specifies CASSPPGGLSSEAFF. The V gene is TRBV5-4, the J gene TRBJ1-1, with D tentatively TRBD1 (5 bases). Trimming stripped 4 bases from V and 6 bases from J, with 19 bases between. The CDR3 has 15 amino acids. Germline CDR1 and CDR2: SGHNT and YYREEE (reference sequence).

The chain links TRBV4-1 to TRBJ1-1, with 9 bases identical to TRBD1. The junction had 10 bases not matched to a gene; V was cut back by 1 base and J by 4 bases. Germline values: CDR1 MGHRA, CDR2 YSYEKL. There are 17 residues in the CDR3. The CDR3 DNA sequence: TGCGCCAGCAGCCAAGTTCCGGTTGGACAGGGGTTCACTGAAGCTTTCTTT. It is translated as CASSQVPVGQGFTEAFF.

This sequence joins TRBV6-5 and TRBJ1-1, with TRBD1 identical over 8 bases. V was pared by 8 bases and J by 4 bases, with 6 bases of the junction left unmatched. The CDR3 is 13 residues long. Germline assignment: CDR1 MNHEY and CDR2 SVGAGI. This CDR3 reads CASALTGGTEAFF. In nucleotides, the CDR3 is TGTGCCAGCGCCCTTACAGGGGGCACTGAAGCTTTCTTT.

This sequence joins TRBV4-2 and TRBJ2-3; 10 bases map to TRBD2. V was pared by 0 bases and J by 3 bases, with 6 bases of the junction left unmatched. CDR1 is LGHNA and CDR2 is YNFKEQ in the germline V gene. This CDR3 comprises 17 residues. The DNA for the CDR3 is TGTGCCAGCAGCCAAGAGTTAGCGGGGGGACCTACAGATACGCAGTATTTT. Translation: CASSQELAGGPTDTQYF.